This TCR beta chain is drawn from a study of T cells in women clearing cervical HPV infection. Study as a whole: Controls' single incident HPV16 infection cleared within 12 months without precancer. HLA type stays a possible confounder, typing being limited.

As concerns this clone: As yet, its antigen is unknown. The read falls 3 residues short of the CDR3 end, and the missing part is taken from the germline J gene.

The CDR3 covers 16 residues. The V and J ends lost 4 bases and 4 bases, in that order; junction bases with no gene match: 10. Germline values: CDR1 SGHRS, CDR2 YFSETQ. The repertoire was sequenced with immunoSEQ multiplex PCR; TCRdb's copy has only in-frame clones and lacks some. The sample totals roughly 14,000 clones; its top ten clones hold around 20%. Study findings and constraints: TRBV6-7 relative abundance averaged about 0.1% in cases and 0.15% to 0.2% in controls.

The sequenced material came from blood buffy coat. The chain uses TRBV5-1 and TRBJ1-3; TRBD1 aligns across 8 bases. The source is a woman between 18 and 69 years old with a cervical HPV16 infection that either progressed to CIN3+ or cleared (not recorded which). This chain's CDR3 is CASSQGRTGLGNTIYF. Incomplete CDR3 DNA: TGCGCCAGCAGCCAGGGAAGGACAGGGCTCGGAAACACC. Full variable domain (outside the CDR3, taken from reference TRBV5-1 and TRBJ1-3): KAGVTQTPRYLIKTRGQQVTLSCSPISGHRSVSWYQQTPGQGLQFLFEYFSETQRNKGNFPGRFSGRQFSNSRSEMNVSTLELGDSALYLCASSQGRTGLGNTIYFGEGSWLTVV.